This is a list of T cell receptor beta chains from one sample in a study of cytomegalovirus exposure and HLA in healthy donors. The repertoire was sequenced with immunoSEQ multiplex PCR; TCRdb's copy has only in-frame clones and lacks some. The sample includes around 190,000 clones, about 76% seen only once; the top ten take 1.5% to 2%. Sequencing was performed on PBMCs. The origin of the receptors is a woman aged 50 to 60 in good health and CMV-seronegative. Both conserved end residues are trimmed from each CDR3. Each record gives: J gene, V gene, CDR3 protein.

TRBJ2-7 | TRBV28 | ASSPGDRVGEQY
TRBJ2-1 | TRBV5-5 | ASSQKGLADYNEQF
TRBJ1-5 | TRBV5-1 | ASSLVAGGANNQPQH
TRBJ2-7 | TRBV4-3 | ASSRVQRDRGPGEEDEQY
TRBJ1-2 | TRBV28 | ASSFSGGGGYGYT
TRBJ2-2 | TRBV5-4 | ASSTKGRRVGELF
TRBJ2-7 | TRBV19 | ASSIRLAGPYEQY
TRBJ2-1 | TRBV7-9 | ASSLGLPRNEQF
TRBJ1-2 | TRBV9 | ASSVGGQVDGYT
TRBJ2-7 | TRBV29-1 | SVEYGAYEQY
TRBJ1-2 | TRBV19 | ASSIARTGGYT